The 24 T cell receptor beta chains below come from one sample, sequenced in a study of vaccination and CD4 T cells after COVID-19. With the Oncomine TCR Beta short-read assay, DNA from cultured CD4+ T cells was sequenced. In TCRdb, the PCR reads were re-called with MiXCR into one record per CDR3 protein. The profile shows about 11,000 distinct CDR3 sequences, 69% of them singletons. The treatment here: approximately nine-day PBMC culture with coronavirus spike peptide pools or control peptides (ViraFEST assay). These receptors' antigens are unknown. What was sequenced was CD4+ T cells from blood, cultured in vitro. The receptors here all came from a human donor who had recovered from COVID-19.

This chain links TRBV11-3 with TRBJ1-2; no definite D call. V was pared by 4 bases and J by 2 bases, with 14 bases between. Germline CDR1 reads SGHNT; CDR2 reads YENEEA. There are 15 residues in the CDR3. The CDR3 coding sequence is TGTGCCAGCAGCTCGGGAGGCGGAGAAAACTATGGCTACACCTTC. It specifies CASSSGGGENYGYTF.

This clonotype was seen just once. The chain recombines TRBV7-2 with TRBJ1-2; the match to TRBD1 covers 7 bases. J gave up 0 bases and V 1 base, and 5 bases lay outside the gene matches. There are 16 residues in the CDR3. The germline V gene encodes CDR1 SGHTA and CDR2 FQGNSA. CDR3 region: CASSLGGTVANYGYTF. In DNA, the CDR3 is TGTGCCAGCAGCTTAGGGGGGACAGTTGCTAACTATGGCTACACCTTC. Together with reference TRBV7-2 and TRBJ1-2, the CDR3 gives the full variable domain: GAGVSQSPSNKVTEKGKDVELRCDPISGHTALYWYRQSLGQGLEFLIYFQGNSAPDKSGLPSDRFSAERTGGSVSTLTIQRTQQEDSAVYLCASSLGGTVANYGYTFGSGTRLTVV.

The chain recombines TRBV6-1 with TRBJ1-2; a possible D gene is TRBD1 (6 bases). CDR3 length equals 13 residues. In germline, CDR1 is MNHNS, CDR2 SASEGT. V was cut by 6 bases and J by 1 base, with 9 bases left in between. The DNA for the CDR3 is TGTGCCAGCAGGCGGGACATTAACTATGGCTACACCTTC. Protein sequence: CASRRDINYGYTF.

This chain connects TRBV6-1 to TRBJ1-5; D is ambiguous. Germline V gene lookup returns CDR1 MNHNS and CDR2 SASEGT. The CDR3 has 13 residues. Trimming took 5 bases from V and 7 from J, leaving 12 bases between them. The CDR3 sequence: CASSPNPRQPQHF. In DNA form, the CDR3 reads TGTGCCAGCAGTCCGAACCCACGCCAGCCCCAGCATTTT.

This clonotype occurred a few times. The genes are TRBV6-5 and TRBJ1-5; tentatively, D is TRBD1 (5 bases). Trimming shortened V by 2 bases and J by 5 bases, and 13 bases separated the two germline ends. The CDR3 has 15 amino acids. In germline, CDR1 is MNHEY, CDR2 SVGAGI. The CDR3 nucleotides are TGTGCCAGCAGTTACGGAGGGGCTGGCGATCAGCCCCAGCATTTT. The encoded protein is CASSYGGAGDQPQHF.

J is TRBJ1-3 and V is TRBV5-6; 10 positions agree with TRBD1. V lost 5 bases, J lost 2 bases, and 1 base stayed unmatched. The CDR3 sequence is 14 residues long. Germline V CDR1 and CDR2: SGHDT, YYEEEE. This CDR3 reads CASRGQGTGNTIYF. CDR3 bases: TGTGCCAGCAGGGGACAGGGGACTGGAAACACCATATATTTT.

This chain links TRBV7-9 with TRBJ2-1, with D possibly matching TRBD2 (5 bases). This CDR3 is 15 amino acids long. The ends were cut back, 5 bases at V and 9 bases at J, with 20 bases in the middle. Germline loops: CDR1 SEHNR, CDR2 FQNEAQ (reference sequence). The CDR3 bases are TGTGCCAGCAGCCGTACTAGGCGTGGGTTCGGTGAGCAGTTCTTC. This codes for CASSRTRRGFGEQFF.

This clonotype has only a few counts. The chain employs TRBV20-1 and TRBJ1-3; perhaps TRBD1 as D (5 bases). V was clipped by 6 bases and J by 0 bases, with 15 bases between them. This CDR3 contains 15 residues. Germline CDR1 reads DFQATT; CDR2 reads SNEGSKA (reference sequence). CDR3 in amino acids: CSARPPGSSGNTIYF. In nucleotides, the CDR3 is TGCAGTGCAAGGCCCCCAGGGAGCTCTGGAAACACCATATATTTT.

This clonotype was found a few times. The V call is TRBV20-1, the J call TRBJ2-7; D may be TRBD1 (6 bases). Per germline, CDR1 DFQATT and CDR2 SNEGSKA (reference sequence). V shed 2 bases and J shed 4 bases, with 15 bases lying between them. CDR3 length: 14 residues. CDR3 in DNA: TGCAGTGCTAGAATACAGGGCCGAGCTTACGAGCAGTACTTC. Encoded protein: CSARIQGRAYEQYF.

On this clonotype: The junction does not match germline at one end; this may be a read error. The J gene is TRBJ1-2, the V gene TRBV11-2, with TRBD1 identical over 9 bases. The CDR3 is 14 residues long. CDR1 SGHAT and CDR2 FQNNGV come from the germline V gene. In nucleotides, the CDR3 is TGTGCCAGAAGCTTAAATACAGGGGGCATCGGCTACACCTTC. As protein: CARSLNTGGIGYTF.

Within the sample, this clonotype is large (0.1 to 1%). V is TRBV12-3 or TRBV12-4 and J is TRBJ2-1; a possible D gene is TRBD2 (5 bases). The V and J ends lost 3 bases and 3 bases respectively, with 12 bases between them. The CDR3 covers 15 residues. CDR3 nucleotide sequence: TGTGCCAGCAGTTTGAGCGGTTCAATCTACAATGAGCAGTTCTTC. This encodes CASSLSGSIYNEQFF.

This clonotype was detected only a few times. The rearrangement uses TRBV5-1 and TRBJ1-5; the D is unclear. Germline-derived CDR1 and CDR2 are SGHRS and YFSETQ. This CDR3 comprises 15 residues. Trimming shortened V by 0 bases and J by 2 bases, and 9 bases separated the two germline ends. For the CDR3, the DNA is TGCGCCAGCAGCTTGGGGTTTGGGGGCAATCAGCCCCAGCATTTT. Its translation is CASSLGFGGNQPQHF.

V usage is TRBV5-1 and J usage is TRBJ2-1; 13 nucleotides match TRBD2. Germline CDR1 and CDR2: SGHRS and YFSETQ. Losses at the gene ends were 4 bases for V and 2 bases for J; bases not matched to a gene: 6. There are 17 residues in the CDR3. DNA of the CDR3: TGCGCCAGCAGCCCAAGACTAGCGGGAGGAGCCTACAATGAGCAGTTCTTC. This sequence encodes CASSPRLAGGAYNEQFF.

J is TRBJ2-3 and V is TRBV20-1; D possibly uses TRBD1 or TRBD2 (5 bases each). The CDR3 loop spans 16 amino acids. Per the germline V gene, CDR1 is DFQATT and CDR2 is SNEGSKA (reference sequence). CDR3 bases: TGCAGCCAGGGAGTAGGGGCCAAAAAGAGCACAGATACGCAGTATTTT. Its protein product is CSQGVGAKKSTDTQYF.

This clonotype was observed a handful of times. The rearrangement links TRBV19 to TRBJ2-2, with 10 bases that match TRBD1. Germline V CDR1 and CDR2: LNHDA, SQIVND (reference sequence). Germline trimming cut 4 bases from V and 4 bases from J; bases unmatched to any gene: 6. This CDR3 has 16 residues. CDR3 loop: CASSTTGTGVTGELFF. CDR3 DNA: TGTGCCAGTAGTACTACCGGGACAGGGGTCACCGGGGAGCTGTTTTTT. Full variable domain (outside the CDR3, taken from reference TRBV19 and TRBJ2-2): DGGITQSPKYLFRKEGQNVTLSCEQNLNHDAMYWYRQDPGQGLRLIYYSQIVNDFQKGDIAEGYSVSREKKESFPLTVTSAQKNPTAFYLCASSTTGTGVTGELFFGEGSRLTVL.

The V and J genes are TRBV11-2 and TRBJ1-2; D remains ambiguous. V shed 1 base and J shed 5 bases, with 5 bases lying between them. CDR1 and CDR2 (germline): SGHAT, FQNNGV. This CDR3 has 12 amino acids. The CDR3 here is CASSLGAYGYTF. The CDR3 DNA sequence: TGTGCCAGCAGCTTAGGGGCATATGGCTACACCTTC.

This clonotype is labeled as large (0.1 to 1%). This chain joins TRBV2 and TRBJ2-3; a weak D match, TRBD1 (6 bases). Trimming removed 11 bases at V and 7 bases at J, with 19 bases between. The germline V gene has CDR1 SNHLY and CDR2 FYNNEI. The CDR3 is 13 amino acids. The CDR3 bases are TGTGCCGGAAGGGCAGGGGAACAATATACGCAGTATTTT. Amino acid sequence: CAGRAGEQYTQYF.

This chain joins TRBV20-1 and TRBJ2-5; 11 nucleotides match TRBD2. The germline CDR1 and CDR2 sequences are DFQATT and SNEGSKA (reference sequence). Germline trimming cut 6 bases from V and 5 bases from J; bases unmatched to any gene: 11. The CDR3 consists of 15 residues. DNA of the CDR3: TGCAGTGCCCGAAGACTAGCGGGGTCCGGGGAGACCCAGTACTTC. As protein: CSARRLAGSGETQYF.

The chain couples TRBV19 to TRBJ2-1, with D possibly being TRBD1 (6 bases). V lost 2 bases, J lost 6 bases, and 14 bases lay in between. Germline values: CDR1 LNHDA, CDR2 SQIVND (reference sequence). The CDR3 totals 15 residues. The CDR3 region has the DNA TGTGCCAGTAGTATAAGGGGGTCCCCGGGCAATGAGCAGTTCTTC. Translated, it gives CASSIRGSPGNEQFF.

The rearrangement uses TRBV7-2 and TRBJ1-2; tentatively, D is TRBD1 (6 bases). The CDR3 spans 15 residues. Germline V gene lookup returns CDR1 SGHTA and CDR2 FQGNSA. V was cut by 5 bases and J by 4 bases, with 17 bases left in between. The CDR3 bases are TGTGCCAGCAGCCCTGGAGGGGGGGACCTCTATGGCTACACCTTC. Its translation: CASSPGGGDLYGYTF. The whole variable domain, remainder taken from reference TRBV7-2 and TRBJ1-2, is GAGVSQSPSNKVTEKGKDVELRCDPISGHTALYWYRQSLGQGLEFLIYFQGNSAPDKSGLPSDRFSAERTGGSVSTLTIQRTQQEDSAVYLCASSPGGGDLYGYTFGSGTRLTVV.

The rearrangement uses TRBV29-1 and TRBJ2-1, with 9 bases identical to TRBD1. The CDR3 is 16 residues long. V shed 4 bases and J 3 bases; nucleotides not matched to a gene: 10. The germline gives CDR1 SQVTM, CDR2 ANQGSEA. CDR3 DNA: TGCAGCGTTGGCCCTAACAGGGGGCAAATCTACAATGAGCAGTTCTTC. Amino acid sequence: CSVGPNRGQIYNEQFF.

The chain joins TRBV11-3 to TRBJ2-7; D is unclear. In germline, CDR1 is SGHNT, CDR2 YENEEA. This CDR3 is built from 14 residues. V dropped 0 bases and J dropped 0 bases, with 6 bases sitting between them. In DNA form, the CDR3 reads TGTGCCAGCAGCTTAGATCTCCTCTCCTACGAGCAGTACTTC. Amino acids: CASSLDLLSYEQYF.

This clonotype was recorded only once. The J gene is TRBJ2-1, the V gene TRBV20-1; 7 nucleotides align to TRBD2. V dropped 2 bases and J dropped 9; count of bases not matched to a gene: 10. The CDR3 is made up of 14 amino acids. Germline lookup yields CDR1 DFQATT and CDR2 SNEGSKA (reference sequence). CDR3 residues: CSARFGGEAVEQFF. For the CDR3, the DNA is TGCAGTGCTAGATTTGGGGGGGAGGCGGTTGAGCAGTTCTTC.

The rearrangement uses TRBV10-3 and TRBJ1-5, with unresolved D. Trimming cost V 4 bases and J 5 bases, with 9 bases left between them. The germline V gene encodes CDR1 ENHRY and CDR2 SYGVKD. The CDR3 totals 13 residues. In nucleotides, the CDR3 is TGTGCCATCAGTGGTTCCGATTATCAGCCCCAGCATTTT. Protein: CAISGSDYQPQHF.